This TCR beta chain came from a study of shared clonotypes between healthy human individuals. This clone was counted between two and nine times. Its antigen is undetermined. Other DNA sequences from this sample encode an identical CDR3 as well. The material for each subset, its genomic DNA, was split evenly across several immunoSEQ plates. Profiling relied on immunoSEQ multiplex PCR, and the TCRdb table lists in-frame clones only, not all of them. In the table there are more than 2,000,000 clones, roughly 93% of which are singletons. Investigators divided CD4+ cells into CD45RA+ naive and CD45RA-negative memory subsets. Germline V gene lookup returns CDR1 KGHSH and CDR2 LQKENI. The length of the CDR3 is 12 residues. V was pared by 3 bases and J by 5 bases, with 0 bases of the junction left unmatched. The study, taken as a whole, reports: Though the depth was large, rarefaction showed that sorted-subset sequencing was incomplete. Unshared clonotypes carried lower generation probabilities than those common to all four donors.

V usage is TRBV18 and J usage is TRBJ2-7; 8 positions agree with TRBD1. Sequencing used naive CD4+ T cells from PBMCs. Subset noted: CD45RA+ positively selected. This sequence originates from a man between 18 and 29 years old in good health. Some clones in this sample may be carry-over from other donors' samples. The CDR3 region is CASSPTGDEQYF. Written as DNA, the CDR3 is TGTGCCAGCTCACCGACAGGGGACGAGCAGTACTTC.